Below are 32 T cell receptor beta chains sequenced from a single sample in a study of blood T cell repertoires in COVID-19. The protocol was immunoSEQ multiplex PCR, while the TCRdb copy is restricted to in-frame clones and leaves out a portion. The sample holds about 97,000 clones, around 90% seen once. The sequenced sample was peripheral blood. The receptor source for this set is a man aged 50 to 60 with COVID-19, enrolled during active disease.

V is TRBV15 and J is TRBJ1-3; D gene unclear. Germline lookup yields CDR1 LNHNV and CDR2 YYDKDF (reference sequence). V shed 5 bases and J shed 7 bases, with 12 bases lying between them. This CDR3 comprises 13 residues. CDR3 loop: CATSLDVRNTIYF. DNA for the CDR3: TGTGCCACCAGCTTAGACGTGAGGAACACCATATATTTT.

J is TRBJ1-2 and V is TRBV30, with a tentative D call TRBD1 (5 bases). The CDR3 loop spans 14 amino acids. With 1 base removed from V and 1 base from J, the gap between germline ends came to 10 bases. From germline, CDR1 is GTSNPN and CDR2 SVGIG (reference sequence). The CDR3 DNA reads TGTGCCTGGAGTGCGCAGGGTGTTAACTATGGCTACACCTTC. Translated, it gives CAWSAQGVNYGYTF.

The CDR3 bases are TGTGCCAGCAGCTTGGATATCAACTATGGCTACACCTTC. It is translated as CASSLDINYGYTF. The chain employs TRBV5-4 and TRBJ1-2; unclear D gene. Germline V gives CDR1 SGHNT, CDR2 YYREEE (reference sequence). V gave up 0 bases and J gave up 2 bases, with 5 bases separating them. The CDR3 has 13 amino acids.

This clone was counted a single time. V usage is TRBV6-2 or TRBV6-3 and J usage is TRBJ1-3; D is unresolved. The CDR3 runs 12 residues. The V gene's germline CDR1 is MNHEY and CDR2 SVGEGT. V lost 5 bases and J lost 0, with 2 bases in between. The CDR3 nucleotides read TGTGCCAGCAGTCTCTCTGGAAACACCATATATTTT. It encodes CASSLSGNTIYF.

This chain connects TRBV7-2 to TRBJ2-5; 9 bases are shared with TRBD2. CDR1 and CDR2 (germline): SGHTA, FQGNSA. J lost 5 bases, V lost 6 bases, and 4 bases had no gene match. The CDR3 is made up of 13 amino acids. The CDR3 nucleotides read TGTGCCAGCAGGCGGGGGGGCCGGGAGACCCAGTACTTC. It translates to CASRRGGRETQYF.

This chain links TRBV6-5 with TRBJ2-2; 7 positions match TRBD2. V gave up 6 bases and J gave up 4 bases; unmatched junction bases: 5. The CDR3 is 14 residues long. The germline V gene encodes CDR1 MNHEY and CDR2 SVGAGI. As DNA, the CDR3 is TGTGCCAGCAGCCGGACTAGGGGCACCGGGGAGCTGTTTTTT. This encodes CASSRTRGTGELFF.

The V call is TRBV12-3 or TRBV12-4, the J call TRBJ1-5; no firm D call. There are 11 residues in the CDR3. The V end lost 5 bases, the J end lost 10 bases, and 9 bases lay between the germline ends. CDR3 in amino acids: CASSVGGPQHF. In DNA, the CDR3 is TGTGCCAGCAGTGTCGGAGGTCCCCAGCATTTT.

The chain employs TRBV5-5 and TRBJ1-1, with a tentative D call TRBD1 (5 bases). V dropped 3 bases and J dropped 3 bases, with 9 bases sitting between them. The CDR3 consists of 13 residues. Per the germline V gene, CDR1 is SGHKS and CDR2 is YYEKEE (reference sequence). The CDR3 coding sequence is TGTGCCAGCAGCTGGGGCCCAGACACTGAAGCTTTCTTT. Translated: CASSWGPDTEAFF.

This sequence joins TRBV5-6 and TRBJ2-1; 9 nucleotides agree with TRBD2. Germline V gene lookup returns CDR1 SGHDT and CDR2 YYEEEE. This CDR3 has 13 residues. The J segment lost 10 bases and the V segment lost 0 bases, leaving 2 bases of the junction unmatched. The chain's CDR3 is CASSLGSGGEQFF. The DNA of the CDR3 is TGTGCCAGCAGCTTGGGAAGCGGGGGGGAGCAGTTCTTC.

The chain links TRBV7-2 to TRBJ1-4; D is possibly TRBD1 (6 bases). The germline V and J ends were trimmed by 5 bases and 3 bases, with 13 bases remaining between them. CDR1 and CDR2 (germline): SGHTA, FQGNSA. This CDR3 contains 15 residues. The CDR3: CASSQGLRANEKLFF. The CDR3 DNA follows: TGTGCCAGCAGCCAGGGGTTGAGGGCTAATGAAAAACTGTTTTTT.

CDR3 residues: CASSGRPGTSGGAVGELFF. CDR3 nucleotides: TGCGCCAGCAGTGGGCGACCCGGGACTAGCGGGGGGGCGGTCGGGGAGCTGTTTTTT. This rearrangement joins TRBV10-2 to TRBJ2-2; TRBD2 matches at 16 bases. Germline assignment: CDR1 WSHSY and CDR2 SAAADI. Trimming at V came to 4 bases and at J to 7 bases, leaving 12 bases not matched to a gene. The CDR3 is made up of 19 amino acids.

The V and J genes are TRBV5-6 and TRBJ1-2; TRBD1 agrees at 9 bases. Trimming removed 6 bases from V and 8 bases from J; junction bases left unmatched: 11. The CDR3 runs to 14 residues. Per the germline V gene, CDR1 is SGHDT and CDR2 is YYEEEE. The CDR3 here is CASKRTGELIGYTF. As DNA, the CDR3 is TGTGCCAGCAAGCGGACAGGGGAGTTGATCGGCTACACCTTC.

The CDR3 is CASSRLTSGNTGELFF. Here the CDR3 DNA reads TGTGCCAGCAGCCGTTTGACTAGCGGCAACACCGGGGAGCTGTTTTTT. The chain couples TRBV3-1 (or the pseudogene TRBV3-2) to TRBJ2-2; 9 bases map to TRBD2. Germline CDR1 LGHDT, CDR2 YNNKEL (reference sequence). The V gene end was trimmed by 4 bases and the J gene end by 2 bases; junction bases not matched to a gene: 5. This CDR3 has 16 residues.

The rearrangement uses TRBV4-1 and TRBJ2-2, with TRBD2 matching over 15 bases. Trimming at V came to 4 bases and at J to 5 bases, leaving 5 bases not matched to a gene. The CDR3 spans 17 residues. In germline, CDR1 is MGHRA, CDR2 YSYEKL. CDR3 bases: TGCGCCAGCAGCCGGACCGGGACTAGCGGGGGGACCGGGGAGCTGTTTTTT. Its protein is CASSRTGTSGGTGELFF.

V gene TRBV20-1 combines with J gene TRBJ2-1, with TRBD1 as a possible D gene (5 bases). This CDR3 is 12 amino acids long. Trimming pared 3 bases from V and 10 bases from J, leaving 13 bases between. Germline values: CDR1 DFQATT, CDR2 SNEGSKA (reference sequence). Here the CDR3 reads CSASPRVWEQFF. The CDR3 region has the DNA TGCAGTGCTAGTCCCAGGGTTTGGGAGCAGTTCTTC.

The gene calls are TRBV4-1 and TRBJ2-5; 7 positions agree with TRBD2. The CDR3 sequence is 13 residues long. Germline V gene data show CDR1 as MGHRA and CDR2 as YSYEKL. Trimming at V came to 3 bases and at J to 5 bases, leaving 3 bases not matched to a gene. CDR3 nucleotide sequence: TGCGCCAGCAGCCAGCGGGGAGGGGAGACCCAGTACTTC. Translating gives CASSQRGGETQYF.

The gene calls are TRBV6-5 and TRBJ1-3; 7 bases map to TRBD1. The CDR3 has 15 residues. Germline V gene sequence: CDR1 MNHEY, CDR2 SVGAGI. V trimming: 2 bases; J trimming: 4 bases; junction bases outside the gene matches: 5. The CDR3 is CASSYAGGYGNTIYF. Here the CDR3 DNA reads TGTGCCAGCAGTTACGCAGGGGGTTACGGAAACACCATATATTTT.

This sequence joins TRBV6-5 and TRBJ2-2, with D perhaps TRBD1 (5 bases). In germline, CDR1 is MNHEY, CDR2 SVGAGI. The CDR3 is made up of 13 amino acids. V lost 9 bases, J lost 3 bases, and 11 bases lay in between. The CDR3 DNA is TGTGCCAGGAACGACAGCTACACCGGGGAGCTGTTTTTT. Translation: CARNDSYTGELFF.

The chain uses TRBV2 and TRBJ1-2, with D perhaps matching TRBD1 (5 bases). In germline, CDR1 is SNHLY, CDR2 FYNNEI. This CDR3 region has 14 residues. The V end lost 2 bases, the J end lost 6 bases, and 13 bases lay between the germline ends. CDR3: CASSELGGFDGYTF. CDR3 nucleotide sequence: TGTGCCAGCAGTGAATTGGGGGGTTTCGATGGCTACACCTTC.

The gene calls are TRBV5-6 and TRBJ1-2; D perhaps matches TRBD1 (5 bases). CDR3 size: 13 residues. Looked up from germline, CDR1 is SGHDT and CDR2 is YYEEEE. V lost 4 bases, J lost 5 bases, and 12 bases lay in between. CDR3 nucleotides: TGTGCCAGCAGCGTTCAGGGAAGGTATGGCTACACCTTC. Translating it yields CASSVQGRYGYTF. Supplemented by reference TRBV5-6 and TRBJ1-2, the full variable domain reads DAGVTQSPTHLIKTRGQQVTLRCSPKSGHDTVSWYQQALGQGPQFIFQYYEEEERQRGNFPDRFSGHQFPNYSSELNVNALLLGDSALYLCASSVQGRYGYTFGSGTRLTVV.

The J gene is TRBJ1-6, the V gene TRBV6-5; D remains ambiguous. V lost 5 bases and J 3 bases, leaving 11 bases between the germline ends. Germline V gives CDR1 MNHEY, CDR2 SVGAGI. This CDR3 has 15 residues. The CDR3 protein is CASSLDVRYNSPLHF. In DNA form, the CDR3 reads TGTGCCAGCAGTCTAGACGTGCGCTATAATTCACCCCTCCACTTT.

The chain employs TRBV7-6 and TRBJ2-2; 11 nucleotides align to TRBD2. Germline lookup yields CDR1 SGHVS and CDR2 FNYEAQ. V dropped 1 base and J dropped 0; count of bases not matched to a gene: 10. The CDR3 sequence is 20 residues long. The CDR3 DNA sequence: TGTGCCAGCAGCTTAGATCATATTAGCGGGGGGGCTTCGAACACCGGGGAGCTGTTTTTT. This sequence encodes CASSLDHISGGASNTGELFF. Based on the CDR3 plus reference TRBV7-6 and TRBJ2-2, the full variable domain is GAGVSQSPRYKVTKRGQDVALRCDPISGHVSLYWYRQALGQGPEFLTYFNYEAQQDKSGLPNDRFSAERPEGSISTLTIQRTEQRDSAMYRCASSLDHISGGASNTGELFFGEGSRLTVL.

The V call is TRBV19, the J call TRBJ2-1, with 12 bases fitting TRBD1. V lost 3 bases to trimming and J lost 7 bases; unmatched junction nucleotides: 10. The V gene's germline CDR1 is LNHDA and CDR2 SQIVND (reference sequence). The CDR3 is 17 amino acids. The CDR3 sequence is CASSMYVGQGARNEQFF. The CDR3 coding sequence is TGTGCCAGTAGTATGTACGTGGGACAGGGGGCCCGGAATGAGCAGTTCTTC.

CDR3 DNA sequence: TGCAGTGCTAGGGGACTAGAGACCCAGTACTTC. Protein: CSARGLETQYF. The V gene is TRBV20-1, the J gene TRBJ2-5; D perhaps matches TRBD2 (6 bases). The CDR3 is 11 amino acids. V was trimmed by 3 bases and J by 4 bases, leaving 6 bases between them. Germline loops: CDR1 DFQATT, CDR2 SNEGSKA (reference sequence).

This chain joins TRBV5-5 and TRBJ1-2, with D perhaps matching TRBD1 (5 bases). Deletions cut 7 bases from V and 0 bases from J, with 19 bases between. The CDR3 extends over 16 amino acids. Germline lookup yields CDR1 SGHKS and CDR2 YYEKEE (reference sequence). The CDR3 loop reads CASEALGAQPNYGYTF. DNA of the CDR3: TGTGCCAGCGAGGCCTTAGGGGCCCAACCTAACTATGGCTACACCTTC.

This chain uses TRBV6-5 with TRBJ1-6, with TRBD1 matching 9 bases. The CDR3 runs 14 residues. Trimming removed 7 bases from V and 9 bases from J; junction bases left unmatched: 7. Germline assignment: CDR1 MNHEY and CDR2 SVGAGI. The CDR3 region is CASMTGTGISPLHF. Here the CDR3 DNA reads TGTGCCAGCATGACCGGGACAGGGATTTCACCCCTCCACTTT.

The chain employs TRBV7-3 and TRBJ1-2; TRBD1 matches 7 bases. This CDR3 has 13 amino acids. Unmatched junction bases numbered 2, after V lost 5 bases and J lost 2 bases. Germline V CDR1 and CDR2: SGHTA, FQGTGA. CDR3 bases: TGTGCCAGCAGCCAACAGGGGAACTATGGCTACACCTTC. Translation: CASSQQGNYGYTF.

The chain links TRBV4-2 to TRBJ2-7; D might be TRBD1 (6 bases). The CDR3 extends over 15 amino acids. CDR1 is LGHNA, CDR2 YNFKEQ, per germline. The V end was cut by 0 bases, the J end by 0 bases, with 9 bases between. The CDR3: CASSQEAQGSYEQYF. CDR3 DNA: TGTGCCAGCAGCCAAGAAGCACAGGGCTCCTACGAGCAGTACTTC.

By share, this clone counts as medium-sized. The chain uses TRBV6-1 and TRBJ2-7; 13 positions match TRBD2. Germline-derived CDR1 and CDR2 are MNHNS and SASEGT. The V segment lost 4 bases and the J segment 1 base; nucleotides outside the gene matches: 4. CDR3 length: 16 amino acids. The CDR3 DNA reads TGTGCCAGCAGTGGGACTAGCGGGGGTCGATCCTACGAGCAGTACTTC. It specifies CASSGTSGGRSYEQYF.

This rearrangement joins TRBV27 to TRBJ1-5, with 7 positions matching TRBD1. V was clipped by 5 bases and J by 7 bases; unmatched bases: 14. CDR1 and CDR2 from the germline V gene are MNHEY and SMNVEV (reference sequence). The CDR3 length is 16 residues. Written as DNA, the CDR3 is TGTGCCAGCAGTAGCACCCAGGACAGGCGCTCCCAGCCCCAGCATTTT. Protein product: CASSSTQDRRSQPQHF.

This clone occurred once. The V call is TRBV7-9, the J call TRBJ1-5; D is possibly TRBD1 (6 bases). The V and J ends lost 5 bases and 11 bases respectively, with 22 bases between them. Germline loops: CDR1 SEHNR, CDR2 FQNEAQ (reference sequence). The CDR3 covers 15 residues. The CDR3: CASSNHQGGIRTQHF. In DNA form, the CDR3 reads TGTGCCAGCAGCAACCATCAAGGGGGAATTAGGACCCAGCATTTT.

This clone was recorded once. The chain carries TRBV3-1 (or the pseudogene TRBV3-2) and TRBJ1-3; perhaps TRBD1 as D (5 bases). Germline-derived CDR1 and CDR2 are LGHDT and YNNKEL (reference sequence). Between the trimmed V and J ends, which lost 6 bases and 0 bases, there was a span of 12 bases. This CDR3 region has 15 residues. CDR3 sequence: CASRRGSSSGNTIYF. The CDR3 DNA sequence: TGTGCCAGCAGGCGGGGGTCCAGCTCTGGAAACACCATATATTTT.